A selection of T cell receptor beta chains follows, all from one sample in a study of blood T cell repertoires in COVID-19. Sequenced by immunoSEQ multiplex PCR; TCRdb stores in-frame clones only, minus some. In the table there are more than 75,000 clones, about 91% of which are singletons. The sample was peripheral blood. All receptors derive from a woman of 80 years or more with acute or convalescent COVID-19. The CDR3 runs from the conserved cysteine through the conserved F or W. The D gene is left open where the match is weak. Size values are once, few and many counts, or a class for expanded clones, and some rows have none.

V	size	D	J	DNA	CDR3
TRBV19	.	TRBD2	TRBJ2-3	TGTGCCAGTAGCCATAAGGGACTAGCGGGAGCAGATACGCAGTATTTT	CASSHKGLAGADTQYF
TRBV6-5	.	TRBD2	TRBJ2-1	TGTGCCAGCAGGGGGACTAGAGGCTACAATGAGCAGTTCTTC	CASRGTRGYNEQFF
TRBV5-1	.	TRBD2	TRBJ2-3	TGCGCCAGCAGCCCTCGGACTAGCGGGAGGGGTGATACGCAGTATTTT	CASSPRTSGRGDTQYF
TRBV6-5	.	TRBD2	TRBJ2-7	TGTGCCTCACTGGTAGCGGGTTCCTACGAGCAGTACTTC	CASLVAGSYEQYF
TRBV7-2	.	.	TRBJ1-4	TGTGCCAGCAGCTTAGATAGTTACCCCGAAACACTGTTTTTT	CASSLDSYPETLFF
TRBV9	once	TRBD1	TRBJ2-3	TGTGCCAGCAGCCTCGGACAGGGAACAGATACGCAGTATTTT	CASSLGQGTDTQYF
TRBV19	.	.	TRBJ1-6	TGTGCCAGTAGTATAACCCCCCCCGGAGAAAATTCACCCCTCCACTTT	CASSITPPGENSPLHF
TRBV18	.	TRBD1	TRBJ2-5	TGTGCCAGCTCACCTGGGACAGAAGAGACCCAGTACTTC	CASSPGTEETQYF
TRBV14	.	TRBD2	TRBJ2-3	TGTGCCAGCAGACAAGGACTAGCGAGCACAGATACGCAGTATTTT	CASRQGLASTDTQYF
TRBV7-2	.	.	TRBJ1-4	TGTGCCAGCAGCTTAGCGCTAGGTGTGGATGAAAAACTGTTTTTT	CASSLALGVDEKLFF
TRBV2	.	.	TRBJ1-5	TGTGCCAGCAGCTTAACCGGGGTAGAGGGCAATCAGCCCCAGCATTTT	CASSLTGVEGNQPQHF
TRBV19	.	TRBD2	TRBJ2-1	TGTGCCAGTAGTATGGCTAGCGGCGTTGATGAGCAGTTCTTC	CASSMASGVDEQFF
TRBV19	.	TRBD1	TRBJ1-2	TGTGCCAGCCAAAAGGGGGCTGTTGGCTACACCTTC	CASQKGAVGYTF
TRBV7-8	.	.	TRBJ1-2	TGTGCCAGCAGCTTATTAGGGCAGGGGAGCTATGGCTACACCTTC	CASSLLGQGSYGYTF
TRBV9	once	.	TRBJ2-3	TGTGCCAGCAGCGTATTAGAGGGAAGAGATACGCAGTATTTT	CASSVLEGRDTQYF
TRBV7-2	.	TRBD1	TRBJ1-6	TGTGCCAGCAGCTCACCGCTGGGACAGGGGGCGCGAAATTCACCCCTCCACTTT	CASSSPLGQGARNSPLHF
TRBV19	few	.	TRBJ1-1	TGTGCCAGTAGTACGCCCGGGGGAAGGGACACTGAAGCTTTCTTT	CASSTPGGRDTEAFF
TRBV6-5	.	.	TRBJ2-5	TGTGCCAGCACTCCCCCCGGAAGGGGTGAAGAGACCCAGTACTTC	CASTPPGRGEETQYF
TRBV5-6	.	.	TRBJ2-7	TGTGCCAGCAGCCCAGGGTTTCGCGAGCAGTACTTC	CASSPGFREQYF
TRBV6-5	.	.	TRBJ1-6	TGTGCCAGCAGTTACGACAGAGATAATTCACCCCTCCACTTT	CASSYDRDNSPLHF
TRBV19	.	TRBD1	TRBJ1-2	TGTGCCAGTAGTATAACAAGGACAGGGTCTAACTATGGCTACACCTTC	CASSITRTGSNYGYTF
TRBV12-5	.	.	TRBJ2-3	TGTGCTAGTGGTTCCGGTCGAATGCCCACAGATACGCAGTATTTT	CASGSGRMPTDTQYF
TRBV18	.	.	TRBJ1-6	TGTGCCAGCTCACCAATCGAATTCGGGGGCTCCTATAATTCACCCCTCCACTTT	CASSPIEFGGSYNSPLHF
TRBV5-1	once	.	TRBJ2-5	TGCGCCAGCAGCTTGACAGCGGCACAAGAGACCCAGTACTTC	CASSLTAAQETQYF
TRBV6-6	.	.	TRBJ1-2	TGTGCCAGCAGTCGACCCACTCCCGGGGAAAGCTATGGCTACACCTTC	CASSRPTPGESYGYTF
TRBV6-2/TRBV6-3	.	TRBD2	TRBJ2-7	TGTGCCAGCAGTCCGGGACTAGCGGGGGGGCGCGAGCAGTACTTC	CASSPGLAGGREQYF
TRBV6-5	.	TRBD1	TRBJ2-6	TGTGCCAGCACTGGACAGGGGGCGGGGGCCAACGTCCTGACTTTC	CASTGQGAGANVLTF
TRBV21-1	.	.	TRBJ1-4	TGTGCCAGCAGGTGGAGGCCCTTAGCAACTAATGAAAAACTGTTTTTT	CASRWRPLATNEKLFF
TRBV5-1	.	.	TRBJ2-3	TGCGCCAGCCAAGACAAGTTGAGCACAGATACGCAGTATTTT	CASQDKLSTDTQYF
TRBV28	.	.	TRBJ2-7	TGTGCCAGCAGTTTGCAGGGGCTCACCTACGAGCAGTACTTC	CASSLQGLTYEQYF
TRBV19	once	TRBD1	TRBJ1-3	TGTGCCAGTAGTTCGGACAGGCTCTCTGGAAACACCATATATTTT	CASSSDRLSGNTIYF
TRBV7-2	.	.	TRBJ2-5	TGTGCCAGCAGCTTAGTAAGACTAGGGGAGACCCAGTACTTC	CASSLVRLGETQYF
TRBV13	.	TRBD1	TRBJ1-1	TGTGCCAGCAGAGGACAGGGCGGCACTGAAGCTTTCTTT	CASRGQGGTEAFF
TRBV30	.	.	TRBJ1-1	TGTGCCTGGAGAGGCGGTCCAGGGATAGCCACTGAAGCTTTCTTT	CAWRGGPGIATEAFF
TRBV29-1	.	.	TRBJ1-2	TGCAGCGTTGAACCACAGGGCAACTATGGCTACACCTTC	CSVEPQGNYGYTF
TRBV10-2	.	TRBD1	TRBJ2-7	TGCGCCAGCAGAAGACAGGGGGCCTCCTACGAGCAGTACTTC	CASRRQGASYEQYF
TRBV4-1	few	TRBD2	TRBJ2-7	TGCGCCAGCAGCCACCCAGGACTAGCGGGAGGATACGAGCAGTACTTC	CASSHPGLAGGYEQYF
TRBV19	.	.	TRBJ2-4	TGTGCCAGTAGTACTAACAAGGACAGCAATTCTAACATTCAGTACTTC	CASSTNKDSNSNIQYF
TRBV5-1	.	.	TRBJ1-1	TGCGCCAGCAGTGGGCAGGGTAGCACTGAAGCTTTCTTT	CASSGQGSTEAFF
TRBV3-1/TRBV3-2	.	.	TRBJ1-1	TGTGCCAGCAGCCAAGTTGGGGGGGTCACTGAAGCTTTCTTT	CASSQVGGVTEAFF
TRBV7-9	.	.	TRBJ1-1	TGTGCCAGCAGCGACAGGATGAGGGGTACTGAAGCTTTCTTT	CASSDRMRGTEAFF
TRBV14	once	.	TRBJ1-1	TGTGCCAGCAGCCGCGAGACAGTGAACACTGAAGCTTTCTTT	CASSRETVNTEAFF
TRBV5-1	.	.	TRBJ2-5	TGCGCCAGCAAGTCGGGAGAAGACGCGACCCAGTACTTC	CASKSGEDATQYF
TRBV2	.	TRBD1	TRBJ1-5	TGTGCCAGCAGTGATTCCGGCGCACTCGGACAGGCGAATCAGCCCCAGCATTTT	CASSDSGALGQANQPQHF
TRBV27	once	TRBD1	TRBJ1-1	TGTGCCAGCAGTTTTCTCAGGGGGGTAGGGACTGAAGCTTTCTTT	CASSFLRGVGTEAFF
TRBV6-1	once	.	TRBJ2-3	TGTGCCAGCAGTGATATCGTCCTAGCAACAGATACGCAGTATTTT	CASSDIVLATDTQYF